The text below deals with one T cell receptor (beta chain). Under the authors' procedure: Nucleated cell number was recorded as an estimate derived from reference gene primer amplification. Here immunoSEQ multiplex PCR was the method, and the copy in TCRdb shows in-frame clones only, minus some. That table furnishes V, J and clone size, whereas the DNA furnished D and trimming. Counted here are approximately 76,000 clones, more than 75% occurring once; the ten biggest clones make up nearly 8.5%. The sample comes from a study of blood T cell repertoires in COVID-19. Looking at the study overall: From T cells, B-cell-depleted T cells, or PBMCs came the material, which was cDNA or gDNA.

This receptor was obtained from a human donor in a cohort sampled during active COVID-19. Sequences were obtained from peripheral blood.

CDR3 sequence reads: CASSPGQGSYEQYF. In nucleotides, the CDR3 is TGCGCCAGCAGCCCGGGACAGGGATCCTACGAGCAGTACTTC. This chain connects TRBV4-1 to TRBJ2-7; 9 nucleotides match TRBD1. The CDR3 extends over 14 amino acids. The germline CDR1 and CDR2 sequences are MGHRA and YSYEKL. V was pared by 4 bases and J by 1 base, with 2 bases of the junction left unmatched.